This entry describes one T cell receptor (beta chain). The germline CDR1 and CDR2 sequences are PRHDT and FYEKMQ (reference sequence). Trimming took 5 bases from V and 2 from J, leaving 13 bases between them. This CDR3 is 15 amino acids long. Assay: immunoSEQ multiplex PCR; the TCRdb copy retains only in-frame clones and omits some. This sample carries about 370,000 clones, over 75% of them seen once, and the ten largest clones take roughly 1%. Recovered participants had two consecutive negative NP/OP PCR tests, healthcare professional clearance, or symptom resolution. This sample was taken from a study of blood T cell repertoires in COVID-19. Background on the study: Sites across the United States, Italy and Spain contributed samples from acute and convalescent COVID-19. Sample material is recorded as cDNA or gDNA derived from T cells, B-cell-depleted T cells, or PBMCs.

The sequenced sample was PBMCs or T cells enriched from blood (not recorded which). The rearrangement links TRBV13 to TRBJ2-1, with a possible D match to TRBD1 (5 bases). The clonotype comes from a man younger than 35 who had recovered from COVID-19. The CDR3 sequence is CASSHPPGTYNEQFF. CDR3 nucleotides: TGTGCCAGCAGCCACCCCCCAGGGACCTACAATGAGCAGTTCTTC. Complete variable domain (other parts from reference TRBV13 and TRBJ2-1): AAGVIQSPRHLIKEKRETATLKCYPIPRHDTVYWYQQGPGQDPQFLISFYEKMQSDKGSIPDRFSAQQFSDYHSELNMSSLELGDSALYFCASSHPPGTYNEQFFGPGTRLTVL.